This T cell receptor (beta chain) was identified during a study of T cell responses to AZD1222 COVID-19 vaccine. Notes on the study in general: Donors in the cohort were predominantly white British and more often female, and clonal diversity was possibly underestimated.

A remark on this clone: Its antigen is unidentified.

The repertoire was sequenced with immunoSEQ multiplex PCR; TCRdb's copy has only in-frame clones and lacks some. The profile shows about 90,000 clones, 75% to 90% of them singletons. The specimen comprised peripheral blood, sampled 28 days after the second AZD1222 dose. This TCR was recovered from an adult who received the AZD1222 COVID-19 vaccine.

CDR3 nucleotide sequence: TGTGCCAGTAGCCTCTCACTCCCCACTGAAGCTTTCTTT. Its translation: CASSLSLPTEAFF. The chain links TRBV19 to TRBJ1-1, with D uncertain. The CDR3 consists of 13 residues. Trimming removed 6 bases from V and 4 bases from J, with 12 bases in between. Germline CDR1 is LNHDA and CDR2 is SQIVND (reference sequence).